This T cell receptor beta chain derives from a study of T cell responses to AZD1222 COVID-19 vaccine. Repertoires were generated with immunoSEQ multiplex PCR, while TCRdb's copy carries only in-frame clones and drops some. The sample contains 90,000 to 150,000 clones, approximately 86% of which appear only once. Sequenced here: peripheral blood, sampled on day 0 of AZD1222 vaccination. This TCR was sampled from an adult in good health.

CDR3 in amino acids: CASRTGHSNQPQHF. The CDR3 DNA reads TGTGCCAGCCGAACAGGGCATAGCAATCAGCCCCAGCATTTT. The chain combines TRBV6-5 with TRBJ1-5; D is possibly TRBD1 (6 bases). The CDR3 is 14 residues long. The germline CDR1 and CDR2 sequences are MNHEY and SVGAGI. V shed 8 bases and J shed 0 bases, with 11 bases lying between them.